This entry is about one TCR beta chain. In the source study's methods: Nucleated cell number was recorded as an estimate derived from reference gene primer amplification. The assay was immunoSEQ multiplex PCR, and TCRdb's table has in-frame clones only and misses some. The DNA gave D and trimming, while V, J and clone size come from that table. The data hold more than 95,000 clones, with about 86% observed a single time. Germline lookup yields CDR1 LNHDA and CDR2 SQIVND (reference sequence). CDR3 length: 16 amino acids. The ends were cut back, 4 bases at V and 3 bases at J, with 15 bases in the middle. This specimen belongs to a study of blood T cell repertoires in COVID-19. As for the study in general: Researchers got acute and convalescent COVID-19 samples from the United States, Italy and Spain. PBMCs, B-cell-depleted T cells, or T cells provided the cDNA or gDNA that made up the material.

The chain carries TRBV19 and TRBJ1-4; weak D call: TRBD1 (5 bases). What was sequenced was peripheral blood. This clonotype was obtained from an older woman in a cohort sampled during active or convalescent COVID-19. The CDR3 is CASSTLSGLANEKLFF. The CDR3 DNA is TGTGCCAGTAGTACCCTATCAGGGTTGGCTAATGAAAAACTGTTTTTT. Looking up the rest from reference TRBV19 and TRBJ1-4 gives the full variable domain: DGGITQSPKYLFRKEGQNVTLSCEQNLNHDAMYWYRQDPGQGLRLIYYSQIVNDFQKGDIAEGYSVSREKKESFPLTVTSAQKNPTAFYLCASSTLSGLANEKLFFGSGTQLSVL.